The clone carrying this T cell receptor beta chain was recorded a few times. Per the original data handling: By means of reference gene primer amplification, nucleated cell counts were estimated. TCRdb's table, derived via immunoSEQ multiplex PCR, lists solely in-frame clones and lacks some. For V, J and clone size, that table is used; D and trimming come from the DNA. The table lists around 160,000 clones, just under 85% of them singletons, with nearly 3% in the top ten. The sample is drawn from a study of blood T cell repertoires in COVID-19. Whole-study context: Italy, Spain and the United States were the sources of the convalescent and acute COVID-19 samples. T cells, B-cell-depleted T cells, or PBMCs provided the cDNA or gDNA that served as material.

Sequences were obtained from peripheral blood. The sequence derives from a woman aged 40 to 55 with active or convalescent COVID-19.

The DNA for the CDR3 is TGTGCCAGCAGCCAAGGGCCCGGACAGGGCCTTCGGGAAAAACTGTTTTTT. This gives the protein CASSQGPGQGLREKLFF. The chain links TRBV3-1 (or the pseudogene TRBV3-2) to TRBJ1-4; 8 nucleotides line up with TRBD1. Germline assignment: CDR1 LGHDT and CDR2 YNNKEL (reference sequence). CDR3 length: 17 residues. The V and J ends lost 1 base and 8 bases, in that order; junction bases with no gene match: 12.